This record concerns one TCR beta chain sequence. Its antigen is as yet unknown. The data were produced by immunoSEQ multiplex PCR, yet TCRdb's version contains in-frame clones alone and is incomplete. Among tens of thousands of clones listed, about 89% were seen once. This record belongs to a study of T cell responses to AZD1222 COVID-19 vaccine. Notes on the study in general: Baseline seropositivity occurred in only a handful of AZD1222 recipients. Only after the peak T cell response were repertoires sampled. A mostly white British donor set with more females was recruited, and clonal diversity was possibly underestimated. Nearly half of unique spike-specific TCRs reportedly avoided B.1.351 and B.1.1.7 mutated regions.

Germline CDR1 reads MNHEY; CDR2 reads SVGAGI. The CDR3 consists of 13 residues. V was cut by 4 bases and J by 4 bases, with 10 bases left in between. The sequencing used peripheral blood, collected on day 0 of AZD1222 vaccination. The genes are TRBV6-5 and TRBJ1-2; D might be TRBD1 (6 bases). The origin of this receptor is an adult in good health. This chain's CDR3 is CASSLPDSYGYTF. CDR3 coding DNA: TGTGCCAGCAGTTTACCGGACAGCTATGGCTACACCTTC.